The T cell receptor (beta chain) under discussion was sequenced for a study of human T cells and chemical hapten exposure. Study-wide context: Throughout a study of approximately 25 weeks, patients underwent weekly scalp administration of diphenylcyclopropenone doses. Study findings and constraints: Sensitization with DPC brought no change to TCRs above 1 in 1000 in frequency.

With respect to this clonotype: What it binds is unknown.

The CDR3 runs to 14 residues. V gave up 6 bases and J gave up 2 bases, with 11 bases separating them. Germline-derived CDR1 and CDR2 are MNHEY and SVGAGI. Regarding time point: patch test 3, about 24 weeks after DPC sensitization. The treatment: therapeutic diphenylcyclopropenone sensitization with weekly scalp DPC. Unfractionated whole blood yielded total RNA. TCRdb processed the RACE reads anew with MiXCR; each CDR3 protein has one entry. In the table there are approximately 97,000 distinct CDR3 sequences, 25% to 30% of which are singletons. The sequenced sample was whole blood, obtained in connection with sensitization to the hapten diphenylcyclopropenone (DPC). This receptor was obtained from a man aged 40-55 years with alopecia areata. Some clones in this sample may be carry-over from other donors' samples. The chain recombines TRBV6-5 with TRBJ1-5, with a possible D match to TRBD1 (5 bases). As DNA, the CDR3 is TGTGCCAGCAGGGGGGGGGGGGGCAATCAGCCCCAGCATTTT. It yields the protein CASRGGGGNQPQHF.